Listed here is a single T cell receptor beta chain. It has no known antigen specificity. Per-base quality was not reported, and no clone a single base away is much larger than it. These data come from a study of cytomegalovirus exposure and HLA in healthy donors (dated by TCRdb to 2015 to 2018). About the full investigation: An earlier analysis of several hundred of the donors reported under 300 Gb of sequence data and roughly 120 million unique TCR beta sequences obtained from about 179 million T cells. An early release covering roughly 580 HLA-typed donors comprised about 290 gigabases of sequencing data and 85 million or so unique TCR sequences. Of the 300 to 400 genotyped donors, about 80% fell in the genetic ancestry cluster associated with self-reported Caucasian donors. The study aimed to test whether cataloging public T cell receptors could reveal signatures of past pathogen exposure. The study used immunosequencing to profile the T cell repertoires of approximately 640 subjects and linked those repertoires to cytomegalovirus serostatus. In addition to the first cohort of about 650 subjects, a separate validation cohort of 120 different subjects was used. To predict cytomegalovirus infection status, the study brought together high-throughput TCR immunosequencing, statistical association of individual TCRs with disease status, and machine learning. In a later analysis, previously published TCR beta repertoires from 500 to 750 donors were re-analyzed and high-resolution HLA genotyping was added so that TCR occurrence patterns could be studied. Rather than using new phenotypic data, the later analysis identified candidate immune exposures from TCR beta sequences and from how often those sequences occurred across donors. An earlier analysis of around 640 of the donors used high-throughput TCR beta sequencing to judge whether each TCR beta V gene segment behaved as functional or pseudogenic. Alongside the repertoire data, information on donor age, sex, ethnicity and CMV serostatus was compiled. Genome-wide SNP genotypes for about 55% of the 666 donors were used in a later genetic analysis, which treated that subset as a discovery cohort. All discovery cohort repertoires had been generated using a single sequencing platform. HLA typing covered class I and class II loci at four-digit resolution. Typing coverage differed by locus: A, B, C, DRB1 and DQB1 were typed in about 629-640 donors, DQA1 in 500 to 550, DPA1 in some 570, and DPB1 in approximately 450. Roughly five DR-DQ haplotypes were handled as single units for association and clustering, since linkage in the cohort was strong. On average, roughly 240,000 unique TCR beta nucleotide sequences were sequenced per donor among 350 to 400 genotyped donors of the cohort, with roughly 18% of those sequences being non-productive.

The method behind the library was the immunoSEQ multiplex PCR assay. For the multiplex PCR, a mixture combining 60 forward primers for TCR Vbeta segments and 13 reverse primers for TCR Jbeta segments was used. A multiplex PCR assay on genomic DNA amplified the CDR3 region of rearranged TCR beta genes. The amplified TCR beta libraries were sequenced on the Illumina HiSeq System as 87-base-pair reads. On the study's bioinformatics: Across the roughly 670 repertoires, a later analysis counted approximately 83 million unique TCR beta chains, roughly 11 million of which were shared by at least two donors. To remove PCR and sequencing errors, raw reads were error-corrected and collapsed into unique sequences using a nearest-neighbor algorithm that merged closely related sequences. Alignment of CDR3 sequences to IMGT reference sequences was used to assign V, D and J gene segments. For a sequence to be retained, at least a six-nucleotide match to both a V gene segment and a J gene segment was required. A rearrangement counted as productive if the CDR3 had no stop codons and remained in frame with V and J, and every other rearrangement counted as non-productive. Following IMGT convention, CDR3 was defined as the stretch from the second conserved V-encoded cysteine to the conserved J-encoded phenylalanine. The earlier analysis of about 610 of the donors excluded any sequence lacking an unambiguous match to a single V gene segment. An earlier analysis of 550 to 650 of the donors classified V segments as functional when productive rearrangements were above 56.7% and as segregating when the standard deviation between donors was above 5%. To diagnose cytomegalovirus status from the catalog of TCR beta chain sequences, a statistical classification framework was built. A later analysis assigned V and J genes by comparing TCR nucleotide sequences with IMGT/GENE-DB human TR gene sequences. The TCRdist pipeline was used in a later analysis to assign CDR3 sequences and most-parsimonious VDJ recombination scenarios. A later analysis defined each TCR beta chain by its CDR3 amino acid sequence plus V-gene family, and excluded reads lacking a unique V-gene family. To address suspected cross-contamination and a sequencing artifact, a later analysis removed approximately 590 highly shared, low-generation-probability nucleotide sequences. In a later analysis, a clonal expansion index for each public chain was calculated from normalized within-repertoire ranks of inferred template counts. A later analysis computed generation probabilities with a VDJ recombination model fitted to out-of-frame rearrangements, and checked the results against IGoR. In a later analysis, hypergeometric tests were used to score TCR-TCR, TCR-HLA and TCR-CMV co-occurrence, with a repertoire-size bias correction applied to TCR pairs. In a later analysis, false discovery rates were estimated by permuting HLA or CMV assignments 20 times. In a later analysis, co-occurring TCRs were grouped with DBSCAN, and TCRdist sequence similarity was added when clustering was performed within HLA-allele-positive subsets. Repertoires with fewer than 30,000 or more than 120,000 public chains were left out of co-occurrence clustering, as were four to six repertoires with anomalous nucleotide sharing. TCRdb re-hosts the immuneACCESS table, in-frame sequences only. Its copies lack some clones; in the studies checked, an unresolved V gene accounts for under half of them, and the cause for the rest is not known. V, J and clone size are those of that table, while D and trimming were read from the DNA. In this sample the table shows about 130,000 clones, less than 80% of which occur a single time. Around 3.3% of the sample lies in the top ten.

The cohort consisted of 670 or so healthy bone marrow donors. All cohort members were sampled while nominally healthy, although unrecorded immune exposures were likely present. The donor tested CMV seronegative, placing the donor among the 350 to 400 seronegative members of the cohort. Every donor gave a peripheral blood sample, and the peripheral blood mononuclear cells from that sample were used for TCR beta sequencing. Genomic DNA extraction from the blood cell samples was performed with the Qiagen DNeasy Blood Extraction Kit. The CDR3, cysteine through phenylalanine, is 12 amino acids long. The DNA shown is the 36-base CDR3, in frame from base 1. Looking up the germline V gene (reference sequence) yields CDR1 MNHNY and CDR2 SVGAGI. V drops 2 bases and J drops 5 bases, leaving 6 bases in between. The paper as a whole reports these results and caveats: In vitro tests confirmed that a few of the cytomegalovirus-associated TCR beta chains recognize cytomegalovirus antigens. Roughly uniform sequencing depth across donors was assumed in presence/absence analyses, although this assumption may not hold. Specific HLA alleles were associated with 16,951 TCR beta sequences at a false discovery rate of 0.05 in a later analysis. Correlated functional status among segregating V segments might reflect linkage disequilibrium, but an unknown experimental factor could not be ruled out. An earlier analysis of 587 of the donors showed that most TCR beta V segments appeared in productive rearrangements either about 87% or about 30% of the time, which broadly matched IMGT annotations. When HLA alleles, especially DR and DQ, strongly co-occurred, TCR associations were difficult to assign to individual alleles. A later genetic analysis reported fewer N-insertions in productive TCRs among donors in an Asian-associated ancestry cluster than the approximately 670-donor mean. The earlier analysis of some 540 of the donors excluded seventeen rarely observed V segments, including chromosome 9 orphons, because counts were too low. While some public TCRs were present in many individuals, most TCR sequences turned up only very rarely across donors. According to a later analysis, most CMV-associated TCR beta chains appeared to be HLA-restricted, and the HLA associations seemed to be driven largely by CMV exposure. A further reported finding was that TCR beta sequences accurately predicted the HLA-A and HLA-B alleles for most subjects in the first cohort. HLA typing was unavailable for some donors at each locus, so association tests used only the typed subset. A later analysis reported that several top co-occurrence clusters appeared linked to parvovirus B19, influenza, CMV and Epstein-Barr virus. V-gene and J-gene trimming of TCR beta chains was associated with a missense DCLRE1C variant in a later genetic analysis, and the association was replicated in an independent cohort. In the study, 150 to 200 TCR beta chains were listed as associated with cytomegalovirus. The authors suggested that the approach could potentially be extended to other disease states and immunological phenotypes. A cluster of highly shared sequence variants was judged likely to represent a technical artifact of the sequencing pipeline. This cohort had only TCR beta chains sequenced, and the lack of alpha or paired-chain data limited which features could be detected. The classifier was reported to diagnose cytomegalovirus status with high specificity and sensitivity in both the original and validation cohorts. In a later analysis, TCR association rates were found to vary across HLA loci, with the most associated TCRs seen for DRB1 alleles and the fewest for HLA-C alleles. The only immune exposure information available for the cohort was CMV serostatus. In a later analysis, HLA-associated TCR beta chains were found to be more clonally expanded and to have lower generation probabilities than equally common non-associated chains. Because the 87-base-pair reads could not distinguish some IMGT-functional V segments, including TRBV6-2 and TRBV6-3, those segments were excluded.

The receptor was isolated from a woman between 45 and 65 years old in good health and CMV-seronegative. Specimen: PBMCs. Rearrangement joined TRBV6-6 to TRBJ1-1, with the D gene not clear enough to name. The CDR3 amino acid sequence is: CASSYRPTEAFF. The DNA sequence reads TGTGCCAGCAGTTACCGTCCTACTGAAGCTTTCTTT.